The next 6 T cell receptor beta chains were all read from a single sample in a study of early stage breast cancer tumors. Libraries were prepared by immunoSEQ multiplex PCR; TCRdb keeps only in-frame clonotypes and omits some of them. The table records 9,000 to 10,000 clones, over 60% of them present only once. Sequenced sample: breast tumor tissue. The receptors here all came from a person between 50 and 60 years old with breast cancer.

The rearrangement joins TRBV5-8 to TRBJ1-2, with D tentatively TRBD1 (5 bases). This CDR3 comprises 13 residues. The germline V gene encodes CDR1 SGHTS and CDR2 YDEGEE. Trimming took off 7 bases at V and 2 bases at J, with 12 bases between the two ends. Here the CDR3 DNA reads TGTGCCAGCCGGGGGAGAAGAAACTATGGCTACACCTTC. Translating gives CASRGRRNYGYTF.

The chain is built from TRBV10-2 and TRBJ1-1, with D unresolved. V gave up 4 bases and J gave up 1 base, with 7 bases separating them. Germline CDR1 WSHSY, CDR2 SAAADI. CDR3 length: 13 amino acids. The chain's CDR3 is CASSGSSNTEAFF. CDR3 nucleotides: TGCGCCAGCAGTGGGAGTTCGAACACTGAAGCTTTCTTT.

This chain uses TRBV7-9 with TRBJ2-5; D unclear. The CDR3 length is 15 residues. CDR1 and CDR2 from the germline V gene are SEHNR and FQNEAQ (reference sequence). V lost 2 bases and J 4 bases, leaving 14 bases between the germline ends. The CDR3 DNA is TGTGCCAGCAGCTTACAAGTATCGGTCACAGAGACCCAGTACTTC. It yields the protein CASSLQVSVTETQYF. The whole variable domain, filled in from reference TRBV7-9 and TRBJ2-5, reads DTGVSQNPRHKITKRGQNVTFRCDPISEHNRLYWYRQTLGQGPEFLTYFQNEAQLEKSRLLSDRFSAERPKGSFSTLEIQRTEQGDSAMYLCASSLQVSVTETQYFGPGTRLLVL.

The chain uses TRBV10-3 and TRBJ2-5; the D is unclear. CDR1 ENHRY and CDR2 SYGVKD come from the germline V gene. The CDR3 is 15 amino acids. The V end lost 0 bases, the J end lost 2 bases, and 10 bases lay between the germline ends. CDR3 sequence reads: CAISESNRRQETQYF. The CDR3 nucleotides are TGTGCCATCAGTGAGTCGAATCGGCGGCAAGAGACCCAGTACTTC.

This chain links TRBV7-6 with TRBJ1-4; 7 bases agree with TRBD1. The V gene end was trimmed by 5 bases and the J gene end by 7 bases; junction bases not matched to a gene: 10. Germline assignment: CDR1 SGHVS and CDR2 FNYEAQ. CDR3 length: 15 amino acids. CDR3 amino acids: CASSPRQGQGEKLFF. DNA of the CDR3: TGTGCCAGCAGCCCGAGACAGGGTCAGGGTGAAAAACTGTTTTTT.

There are a few counts of this clone. The J gene is TRBJ2-7, the V gene TRBV4-1, with TRBD2 matching over 8 bases. The germline V gene has CDR1 MGHRA and CDR2 YSYEKL. The CDR3 length is 17 residues. Trimming took 0 bases from V and 2 from J; bases not matched to a gene: 9. CDR3 sequence reads: CASSQEVNGRDPYEQYF. The CDR3 nucleotides read TGCGCCAGCAGCCAAGAGGTAAACGGGAGGGACCCCTACGAGCAGTACTTC.